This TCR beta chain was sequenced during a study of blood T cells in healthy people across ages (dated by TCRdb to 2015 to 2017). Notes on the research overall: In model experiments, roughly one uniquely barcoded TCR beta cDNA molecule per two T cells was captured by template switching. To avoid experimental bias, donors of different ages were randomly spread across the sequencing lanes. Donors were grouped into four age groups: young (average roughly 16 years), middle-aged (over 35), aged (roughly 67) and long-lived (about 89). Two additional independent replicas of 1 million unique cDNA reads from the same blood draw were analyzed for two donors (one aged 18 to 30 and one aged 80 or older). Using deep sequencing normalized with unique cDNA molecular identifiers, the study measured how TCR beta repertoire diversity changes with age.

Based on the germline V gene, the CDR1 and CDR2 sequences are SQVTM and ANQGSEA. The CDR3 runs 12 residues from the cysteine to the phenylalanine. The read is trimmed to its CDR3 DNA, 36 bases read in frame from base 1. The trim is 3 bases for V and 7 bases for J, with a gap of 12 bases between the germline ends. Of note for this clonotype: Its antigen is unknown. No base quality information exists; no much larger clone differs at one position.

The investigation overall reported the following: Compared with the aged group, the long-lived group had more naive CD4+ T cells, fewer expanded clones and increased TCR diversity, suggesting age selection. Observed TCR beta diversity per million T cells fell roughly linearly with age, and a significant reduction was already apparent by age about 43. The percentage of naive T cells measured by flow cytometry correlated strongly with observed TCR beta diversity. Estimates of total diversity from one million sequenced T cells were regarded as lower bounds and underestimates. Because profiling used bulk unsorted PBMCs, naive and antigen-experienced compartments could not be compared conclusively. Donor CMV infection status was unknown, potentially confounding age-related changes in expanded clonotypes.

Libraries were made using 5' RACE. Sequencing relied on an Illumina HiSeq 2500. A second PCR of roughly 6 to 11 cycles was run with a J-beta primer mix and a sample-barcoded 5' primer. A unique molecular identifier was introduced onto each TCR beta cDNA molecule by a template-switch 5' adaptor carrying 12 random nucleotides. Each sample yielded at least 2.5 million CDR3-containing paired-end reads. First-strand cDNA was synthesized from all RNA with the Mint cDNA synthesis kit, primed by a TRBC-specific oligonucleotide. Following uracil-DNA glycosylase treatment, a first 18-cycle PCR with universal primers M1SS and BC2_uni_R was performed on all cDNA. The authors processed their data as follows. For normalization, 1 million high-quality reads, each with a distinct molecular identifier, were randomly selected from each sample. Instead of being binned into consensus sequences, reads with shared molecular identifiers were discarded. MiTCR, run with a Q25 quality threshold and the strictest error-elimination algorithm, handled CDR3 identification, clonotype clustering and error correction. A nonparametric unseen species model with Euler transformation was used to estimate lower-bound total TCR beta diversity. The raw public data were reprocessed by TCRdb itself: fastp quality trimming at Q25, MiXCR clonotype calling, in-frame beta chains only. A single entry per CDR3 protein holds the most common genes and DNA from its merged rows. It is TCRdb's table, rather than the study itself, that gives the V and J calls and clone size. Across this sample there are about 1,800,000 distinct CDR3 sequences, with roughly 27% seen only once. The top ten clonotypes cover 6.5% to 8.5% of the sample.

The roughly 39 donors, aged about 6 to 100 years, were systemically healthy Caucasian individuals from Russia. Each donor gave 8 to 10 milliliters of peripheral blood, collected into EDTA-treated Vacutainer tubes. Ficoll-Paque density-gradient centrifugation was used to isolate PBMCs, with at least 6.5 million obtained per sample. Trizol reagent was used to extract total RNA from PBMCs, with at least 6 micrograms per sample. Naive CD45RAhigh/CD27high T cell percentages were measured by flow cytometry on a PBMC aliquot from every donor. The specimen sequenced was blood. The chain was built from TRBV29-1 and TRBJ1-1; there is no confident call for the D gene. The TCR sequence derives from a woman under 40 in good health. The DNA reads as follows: TGCAGCGTTGAGTGGAGGCCAGATGAAGCTTTCTTT. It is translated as CSVEWRPDEAFF.